This entry concerns a single T cell receptor (beta chain). Its matching antigen is unknown. This sample also contains other DNA sequences that code for the same CDR3. Using immunoSEQ multiplex PCR, the repertoire was profiled, and TCRdb retains in-frame clones only, with some absent. Found here are millions of clones, roughly 95% of them singletons; the top ten hold roughly 1%. These data belong to a study of shared clonotypes between healthy human individuals. Findings and caveats of the study: Clonotypes shared by all four sorted-subset donors had higher generation probabilities than non-shared clonotypes. Blood alone was sampled, and tissue repertoires likely differ.

CD8 cells regarded as naive lacked CD45RO, were positively chosen for CCR7, and omitted terminally differentiated effector memory CD45RA+ cells. Donors comprised only Caucasian adults living in Nashville, Tennessee. The receptor was isolated from a man aged 18-30 years in good health. Material for sequencing was naive CD8+ T cells sorted from blood.

As DNA, the CDR3 is TGTGCCTGGAGTTCCGGACAGGACTACGAGCAGTACTTC. This gives the protein CAWSSGQDYEQYF. V is TRBV30 and J is TRBJ2-7; 7 bases map to TRBD1. Germline CDR1 is GTSNPN and CDR2 is SVGIG (reference sequence). This CDR3 has 13 residues. Trimming at V came to 2 bases and at J to 3 bases, leaving 4 bases not matched to a gene.